Below are 32 T cell receptor beta chains sequenced from a single sample in a study of CD8 T cells in ankylosing spondylitis. Study findings and constraints: What seemed typical of ankylosing spondylitis blood was a TCR beta motif built from several highly homologous variants.

Each CDR3 protein is one row after TCRdb ran MiXCR on the 5' RACE reads. The sample holds some 840,000 distinct CDR3 sequences, 12% seen once. Which antigens these TCRs recognize remains unknown. Sequenced: blood, either unsorted or a sorted T cell fraction (not recorded which). The receptors derive from a male donor with ankylosing spondylitis.

This clonotype was observed a handful of times. J is TRBJ2-7 and V is TRBV10-2; D unresolved. The V and J ends lost 2 bases and 9 bases respectively, with 17 bases between them. This CDR3 spans 14 amino acids. The germline gives CDR1 WSHSY, CDR2 SAAADI. As DNA, the CDR3 is TGCGCCAGCAGTGAGGTAGAATCCTCCTCAAGGCAGTACTTC. This encodes CASSEVESSSRQYF.

This chain uses TRBV5-1 with TRBJ2-7, with D tentatively TRBD2 (6 bases). Looked up from germline, CDR1 is SGHRS and CDR2 is YFSETQ. This CDR3 comprises 13 residues. Trimming took off 4 bases at V and 3 bases at J, with 11 bases between the two ends. In DNA form, the CDR3 reads TGCGCCAGCAGCCTCCGGGAGCACTACGAGCAGTACTTC. Its translation is CASSLREHYEQYF.

This clonotype was seen a handful of times. This rearrangement joins TRBV20-1 to TRBJ2-3; D might be TRBD1 or TRBD2, each matching 5 bases. Germline V gene sequence: CDR1 DFQATT, CDR2 SNEGSKA (reference sequence). The CDR3 length is 18 residues. The V end lost 3 bases, the J end lost 2 bases, and 24 bases lay between the germline ends. As DNA, the CDR3 is TGCAGTGCTAGGAGGACTGGGGCGATTCGGGCACACACAGATACGCAGTATTTT. It codes for CSARRTGAIRAHTDTQYF.

The genes are TRBV28 and TRBJ1-2, with 8 bases fitting TRBD1. Germline V gene data show CDR1 as MDHEN and CDR2 as SYDVKM. The J segment lost 5 bases and the V segment lost 2 bases, leaving 10 bases of the junction unmatched. The CDR3 loop spans 16 amino acids. CDR3 coding DNA: TGTGCCAGCAGTTTACTGACAGGGGTCCTCAATTATGGCTACACCTTC. Translated, it gives CASSLLTGVLNYGYTF.

This clonotype was counted a few times. The V and J genes are TRBV11-2 and TRBJ2-5; 7 bases map to TRBD1. V dropped 0 bases and J dropped 0; count of bases not matched to a gene: 10. Germline CDR1 reads SGHAT; CDR2 reads FQNNGV. The CDR3 covers 18 residues. CDR3 DNA: TGTGCCAGCAGCTTAGAGGACCCACAGGGGTGGTACCAAGAGACCCAGTACTTC. This sequence encodes CASSLEDPQGWYQETQYF. Full variable domain (rest looked up from reference TRBV11-2 and TRBJ2-5): EAGVAQSPRYKIIEKRQSVAFWCNPISGHATLYWYQQILGQGPKLLIQFQNNGVVDDSQLPKDRFSAERLKGVDSTLKIQPAKLEDSAVYLCASSLEDPQGWYQETQYFGPGTRLLVL.

The V call is TRBV15, the J call TRBJ1-2, with TRBD1 matching over 9 bases. V trimming: 5 bases; J trimming: 7 bases; junction bases outside the gene matches: 8. The CDR3 is 14 amino acids. Germline V gene sequence: CDR1 LNHNV, CDR2 YYDKDF (reference sequence). The CDR3 is CATSRLGTGLGYTF. CDR3 sequence (DNA): TGTGCCACCAGCCGTCTGGGGACAGGGCTTGGCTACACCTTC.

This clonotype was detected a few times. The chain recombines TRBV4-3 with TRBJ2-2; TRBD2 might be the D (6 bases). Germline V gives CDR1 LGHNA, CDR2 YSLEER. Trimming removed 3 bases at V and 5 bases at J, with 13 bases between. The CDR3 totals 15 residues. The CDR3 coding sequence is TGCGCCAGCAGCCAGACCGGGAGTATGACCGGGGAGCTGTTTTTT. Protein product: CASSQTGSMTGELFF.

The table lists this clonotype with a few counts. Written as DNA, the CDR3 is TGCAGTGTAAGGTCAGCGGGGGGCACAGATACGCAGTATTTT. Residues: CSVRSAGGTDTQYF. The V gene is TRBV20-1, the J gene TRBJ2-3; 8 nucleotides line up with TRBD2. This CDR3 has 14 amino acids. Germline CDR1 is DFQATT and CDR2 is SNEGSKA (reference sequence). The ends lost 7 bases at V and 1 base at J; junction bases unmatched: 7.

This sequence joins TRBV18 and TRBJ1-2; 7 nucleotides agree with TRBD1. CDR1 is KGHSH, CDR2 LQKENI, per germline. V gave up 4 bases and J gave up 2 bases; unmatched junction bases: 7. The CDR3 spans 15 residues. The CDR3 reads CASSLTADRNYGYTF. For the CDR3, the DNA is TGTGCCAGCTCACTTACCGCGGACAGGAACTATGGCTACACCTTC.

Many counts were recorded for this clonotype. The chain recombines TRBV12-3 or TRBV12-4 with TRBJ1-5, with D possibly TRBD1 on 6 matching bases. There are 13 residues in the CDR3. V was shortened by 3 bases and J by 7 bases, with 10 bases between the two germline ends. The CDR3 is CASSLPGAQPQHF. In nucleotides, the CDR3 is TGTGCCAGCAGTTTGCCAGGGGCCCAGCCCCAGCATTTT.

This clonotype has a handful of counts. The V and J genes are TRBV7-2 and TRBJ2-3; the D gene could be TRBD1 or TRBD2 (5 bases each). This CDR3 spans 16 amino acids. V lost 2 bases, J lost 0 bases, and 12 bases lay in between. Germline lookup yields CDR1 SGHTA and CDR2 FQGNSA. This CDR3 reads CASSLLGTYSTDTQYF. In nucleotides, the CDR3 is TGTGCCAGCAGCTTACTAGGGACCTACAGCACAGATACGCAGTATTTT. Filled out from reference TRBV7-2 and TRBJ2-3, the complete variable domain reads GAGVSQSPSNKVTEKGKDVELRCDPISGHTALYWYRQSLGQGLEFLIYFQGNSAPDKSGLPSDRFSAERTGGSVSTLTIQRTQQEDSAVYLCASSLLGTYSTDTQYFGPGTRLTVL.

This clonotype was detected a few times. The chain recombines TRBV5-1 with TRBJ2-5; D call uncertain. Trimming cost V 7 bases and J 5 bases, with 15 bases left between them. Germline V gene sequence: CDR1 SGHRS, CDR2 YFSETQ. This CDR3 region has 13 residues. CDR3 in DNA: TGCGCCAGCTCGGACGTAGCCAGCGAGACCCAGTACTTC. Its protein is CASSDVASETQYF.

This clonotype was detected only a few times. The chain uses TRBV7-2 and TRBJ2-1, with 10 bases that match TRBD2. The V gene end was trimmed by 1 base and the J gene end by 6 bases; junction bases not matched to a gene: 6. CDR3 length: 16 amino acids. Germline V gene lookup returns CDR1 SGHTA and CDR2 FQGNSA. CDR3 bases: TGTGCCAGCAGCTTAGTTGGGACTAGCGATGGCAATGAGCAGTTCTTC. This sequence encodes CASSLVGTSDGNEQFF.

This clonotype was observed a handful of times. The chain combines TRBV20-1 with TRBJ1-1; no clear D gene. Germline-derived CDR1 and CDR2 are DFQATT and SNEGSKA (reference sequence). Trimming removed 0 bases from V and 11 bases from J, with 10 bases in between. The CDR3 is 11 amino acids. The chain's CDR3 is CSARDRVGAFF. CDR3 DNA: TGCAGTGCTAGAGATAGGGTGGGGGCTTTCTTT.

The rearrangement links TRBV7-9 to TRBJ2-7; perhaps TRBD1 as D (6 bases). Trimming cost V 2 bases and J 4 bases, with 12 bases left between them. The germline gives CDR1 SEHNR, CDR2 FQNEAQ (reference sequence). The CDR3 has 14 residues. CDR3 bases: TGTGCCAGCAGCTTACAGGGGTTCCTATACGAGCAGTACTTC. Translated: CASSLQGFLYEQYF.

This clonotype was seen more than once but under ten times. CDR3 residues: CATSDSSGPRDTQYF. The CDR3 DNA reads TGTGCCACCAGTGATAGCAGCGGGCCTCGTGATACGCAGTATTTT. V and J are TRBV24-1 and TRBJ2-3, with D perhaps TRBD2 (6 bases). CDR1 and CDR2 from the germline V gene are KGHDR and SFDVKD. CDR3 length: 15 residues. V lost 3 bases and J 6 bases, leaving 15 bases between the germline ends.

This clonotype was counted once. V is TRBV7-2 and J is TRBJ1-1; 8 bases align to TRBD1. CDR1 is SGHTA and CDR2 is FQGNSA in the germline V gene. CDR3 length equals 17 residues. V shed 1 base and J 5 bases; nucleotides not matched to a gene: 12. CDR3 nucleotide sequence: TGTGCCAGCAGCTTAGTAAACCCCGGCAGGGGGCTTACTGAAGCTTTCTTT. It is translated as CASSLVNPGRGLTEAFF.

This clonotype was counted at least ten times. This sequence joins TRBV5-1 and TRBJ2-2; perhaps D is TRBD1 or TRBD2 (5 bases each). The CDR3 extends over 14 amino acids. Germline loops: CDR1 SGHRS, CDR2 YFSETQ. V was clipped by 0 bases and J by 6 bases, with 9 bases between them. The CDR3: CASSLGEGSGELFF. As DNA, the CDR3 is TGCGCCAGCAGCTTGGGCGAGGGGTCCGGGGAGCTGTTTTTT.

This clonotype was counted between two and nine times. J is TRBJ1-6 and V is TRBV6-1, with 9 bases aligning to TRBD1. The CDR3 is 17 residues long. Unmatched junction bases numbered 17, after V lost 8 bases and J lost 9 bases. Germline values: CDR1 MNHNS, CDR2 SASEGT. Here the CDR3 DNA reads TGTGCCAGCGTGAGGGGCCGGGACAGGGTTCTCGGTTCACCCCTCCACTTT. It is translated as CASVRGRDRVLGSPLHF.

The J gene is TRBJ2-7, the V gene TRBV7-9, with D perhaps TRBD2 (5 bases). Germline assignment: CDR1 SEHNR and CDR2 FQNEAQ (reference sequence). The CDR3 sequence is 14 residues long. V lost 1 base and J 12 bases, leaving 19 bases between the germline ends. The DNA for the CDR3 is TGTGCCAGCAGCTTAGGAATATTGGGAGCACCCTTGTACTTC. Encoded protein: CASSLGILGAPLYF.

The chain couples TRBV6-1 to TRBJ2-1, with D perhaps assigned TRBD1 or TRBD2 (6 bases each). Germline assignment: CDR1 MNHNS and CDR2 SASEGT. The V and J ends lost 11 bases and 5 bases respectively, with 19 bases between them. The CDR3 runs to 14 residues. The CDR3 sequence: CAGGGQGFDNEQFF. In DNA, the CDR3 is TGTGCCGGAGGGGGGCAGGGGTTTGACAATGAGCAGTTCTTC.

This clonotype was detected only a few times. The chain is built from TRBV7-9 and TRBJ2-3; TRBD1 matches 8 bases. CDR3 size: 14 residues. V shed 5 bases, J shed 2 bases, and the junction held 3 bases outside the gene matches. CDR1 SEHNR and CDR2 FQNEAQ come from the germline V gene (reference sequence). The CDR3 nucleotides are TGTGCCAGCAGCGAGGACAGGGACACAGATACGCAGTATTTT. Protein sequence: CASSEDRDTDTQYF.

The chain combines TRBV6-1 with TRBJ1-5; D gene ambiguous. This CDR3 has 13 residues. CDR1 and CDR2 (germline): MNHNS, SASEGT. Deletions cut 7 bases from V and 0 bases from J, with 7 bases between. Here the CDR3 DNA reads TGTGCCAGCACGATTAGTAGCAATCAGCCCCAGCATTTT. This translates into CASTISSNQPQHF.

The chain uses TRBV10-2 and TRBJ1-1, with D possibly TRBD1 on 6 matching bases. The CDR3 has 18 amino acids. Between the trimmed V and J ends, which lost 7 bases and 1 base, there was a span of 25 bases. Germline loops: CDR1 WSHSY, CDR2 SAAADI. The CDR3 reads CASKGGYYKTFGNTEAFF. Here the CDR3 DNA reads TGCGCCAGCAAAGGGGGGTATTATAAGACCTTCGGGAACACTGAAGCTTTCTTT.

This clonotype has more than one count but fewer than ten. The rearrangement joins TRBV30 to TRBJ1-1; no definite D call. Germline V gives CDR1 GTSNPN, CDR2 SVGIG (reference sequence). This CDR3 has 11 amino acids. Trimming shortened V by 3 bases and J by 4 bases, and 6 bases separated the two germline ends. The CDR3 nucleotides read TGTGCCTGGAGCCAGTTCACTGAAGCTTTCTTT. This gives the protein CAWSQFTEAFF.

This clonotype has ten or more counts. The V gene is TRBV28, the J gene TRBJ2-1; D ambiguous. With 6 bases removed from V and 0 bases from J, the gap between germline ends came to 6 bases. The V gene's germline CDR1 is MDHEN and CDR2 SYDVKM. There are 13 residues in the CDR3. The CDR3 coding sequence is TGTGCCAGCAGCCTACCCTCCTACAATGAGCAGTTCTTC. Its protein is CASSLPSYNEQFF.

The V gene is TRBV20-1, the J gene TRBJ1-4; D is ambiguous. Germline-derived CDR1 and CDR2 are DFQATT and SNEGSKA (reference sequence). The V end lost 0 bases, the J end lost 4 bases, and 9 bases lay between the germline ends. The CDR3 is 14 amino acids. The CDR3 DNA sequence: TGCAGTGCTAGAGATGGCGGATTTAATGAAAAACTGTTTTTT. Translating gives CSARDGGFNEKLFF.

This chain connects TRBV20-1 to TRBJ2-1; TRBD2 aligns across 9 bases. Per the germline V gene, CDR1 is DFQATT and CDR2 is SNEGSKA (reference sequence). Trimming removed 5 bases from V and 3 bases from J; junction bases left unmatched: 5. The CDR3 loop spans 14 amino acids. The CDR3 spells CSAAGTSSYNEQFF. The CDR3 DNA reads TGCAGTGCTGCCGGGACTAGCAGCTACAATGAGCAGTTCTTC.

This clonotype has just a few counts. CDR3 region: CASSQDGHMYEQYF. CDR3 bases: TGTGCCAGCAGCCAAGATGGACACATGTACGAGCAGTACTTC. The chain couples TRBV4-2 to TRBJ2-7, with a weak D call TRBD1 (5 bases). CDR3 length equals 14 residues. Germline assignment: CDR1 LGHNA and CDR2 YNFKEQ. Trimming left V 0 bases short and J 4 bases short, with 10 bases between.

This clonotype was observed many times. This chain connects TRBV29-1 to TRBJ1-1; maybe TRBD1 (5 bases). Deletions cut 3 bases from V and 8 bases from J, with 7 bases between. The CDR3 length is 10 residues. Germline assignment: CDR1 SQVTM and CDR2 ANQGSEA. CDR3 protein: CSVDRDEAFF. The DNA of the CDR3 is TGCAGCGTTGATAGGGACGAAGCTTTCTTT.

V gene TRBV19 combines with J gene TRBJ2-1; maybe TRBD2 (6 bases). CDR3 length: 13 residues. V was shortened by 3 bases and J by 10 bases, with 13 bases between the two germline ends. Per the germline V gene, CDR1 is LNHDA and CDR2 is SQIVND (reference sequence). The DNA of the CDR3 is TGTGCCAGTAGTATCCCAGGGAGGAGCGAGCAGTTCTTC. This translates into CASSIPGRSEQFF.

This clonotype was recorded a few times. The chain combines TRBV9 with TRBJ1-2; tentative D call: TRBD1 (5 bases). Trimming removed 4 bases at V and 6 bases at J, with 13 bases between. This CDR3 is built from 13 residues. Germline V gene data show CDR1 as SGDLS and CDR2 as YYNGEE. CDR3 loop: CASSPGTLDGYTF. The CDR3 nucleotides read TGTGCCAGCAGCCCAGGGACGTTGGATGGCTACACCTTC.